A selection of T cell receptor beta chains follows, all from one sample in a study of T-cell memory formation after mild COVID-19. TCRdb independently ran MiXCR on the 5' RACE reads; one entry per CDR3 protein. The data show about 320,000 distinct CDR3 sequences, about 13% seen once. Sequencing input: PBMCs or a T cell subset sorted from them (not recorded which). The receptors here all came from a man between 18 and 29 years old who had mild COVID-19 (a few samples of this study predate the infection). Cell type and time point are not known. CDR3s include the opening cysteine and the closing phenylalanine or tryptophan. A D gene is named only where the DNA matches it firmly. Size is stated for part of the rows, as once, few or many counts, or as a class when the clone is expanded.

CDR3aa	CDR3nt	d_gene	j_gene	abundance	v_gene
CASSFNSGINTGELFF	TGTGCCAGCAGCTTTAATTCCGGGATAAACACCGGGGAGCTGTTTTTT	NA	TRBJ2-2	few	TRBV7-2
CASSLAVDQPQHF	TGTGCCAGCAGCTTAGCAGTGGATCAGCCCCAGCATTTT	NA	TRBJ1-5	few	TRBV7-7
CASSSYTGRRKNIQYF	TGTGCCAGCAGCTCGTATACGGGACGCCGAAAAAACATTCAGTACTTC	NA	TRBJ2-4	NA	TRBV11-2
CSVGLQGREQYF	TGCAGCGTTGGGTTACAGGGGCGCGAGCAGTACTTC	TRBD1	TRBJ2-7	few	TRBV29-1
CASSPMGTEAFF	TGTGCCAGCAGTCCTATGGGCACTGAAGCTTTCTTT	NA	TRBJ1-1	few	TRBV12-3/TRBV12-4
CASAASGGTAYEQYF	TGTGCCAGCGCGGCTAGCGGGGGCACAGCCTACGAGCAGTACTTC	TRBD2	TRBJ2-7	NA	TRBV7-9
CTGLAGVTDTQYF	TGCACCGGACTAGCGGGGGTCACAGATACGCAGTATTTT	TRBD2	TRBJ2-3	few	TRBV20-1
CASSLKGQGNTEAFF	TGTGCCAGCAGCTTAAAGGGACAGGGGAACACTGAAGCTTTCTTT	TRBD1	TRBJ1-1	NA	TRBV7-3
CASMGEETQYF	TGTGCCAGCATGGGGGAAGAGACCCAGTACTTC	NA	TRBJ2-5	many	TRBV12-3/TRBV12-4
CAISVAGVEDTEAFF	TGTGCCATCAGTGTCGCAGGTGTAGAGGACACTGAAGCTTTCTTT	NA	TRBJ1-1	few	TRBV10-3
CASSRPGAEMRTQYF	TGTGCCAGCAGTCGGCCTGGGGCGGAGATGAGGACCCAGTACTTC	NA	TRBJ2-5	few	TRBV6-2/TRBV6-3
CASSPSGQPYNEQFF	TGTGCCAGCAGTCCTTCGGGACAGCCATACAATGAGCAGTTCTTC	TRBD1	TRBJ2-1	NA	TRBV27
CASSERNSQETQYF	TGTGCCAGCTCCGAGCGGAACAGTCAAGAGACCCAGTACTTC	NA	TRBJ2-5	NA	TRBV18
CATSDTQETQYF	TGTGCCACCAGTGATACACAAGAGACCCAGTACTTC	NA	TRBJ2-5	NA	TRBV24-1
CASSPGSPYYEQYF	TGTGCCAGCTCACCCGGGAGCCCTTACTACGAGCAGTACTTC	NA	TRBJ2-7	NA	TRBV18
CASSSRGMGTNEKLFF	TGTGCCAGCAGCTCTAGAGGGATGGGAACTAATGAAAAACTGTTTTTT	NA	TRBJ1-4	few	TRBV7-9
CASSPRDSSGNTIYF	TGTGCCAGCTCACCACGGGACAGTTCTGGAAACACCATATATTTT	TRBD1	TRBJ1-3	NA	TRBV18
CASSQTDNYGYTF	TGTGCCAGCAGCCAGACAGATAACTATGGCTACACCTTC	NA	TRBJ1-2	many	TRBV7-6
CSAGNYGYTF	TGCAGTGCAGGGAACTATGGCTACACCTTC	NA	TRBJ1-2	NA	TRBV20-1
CASSHGRSLKGAQYF	TGCGCCAGCAGCCACGGAAGATCTTTGAAGGGTGCCCAGTACTTC	NA	TRBJ2-5	NA	TRBV4-1
CASSVAVRAYNEQFF	TGTGCCAGCAGCGTAGCGGTCAGAGCCTACAATGAGCAGTTCTTC	NA	TRBJ2-1	once	TRBV9
CASSLNENTEAFF	TGTGCCAGCAGTTTAAATGAGAACACTGAAGCTTTCTTT	NA	TRBJ1-1	few	TRBV12-3/TRBV12-4
CASSPLIPDEQFF	TGTGCCAGCAGCCCCCTAATCCCCGATGAGCAGTTCTTC	NA	TRBJ2-1	few	TRBV7-3
CASTGGPGDPSTDTQYF	TGCGCCAGCACGGGGGGGCCGGGGGACCCTAGCACAGATACGCAGTATTTT	TRBD2	TRBJ2-3	NA	TRBV5-1
CASSLIGLAVQETQYF	TGTGCCAGCAGCCTAATAGGACTAGCGGTTCAAGAGACCCAGTACTTC	TRBD2	TRBJ2-5	few	TRBV4-2
CASSSRDRGHNEQFF	TGTGCCAGCAGCTCTAGGGACAGGGGACACAATGAGCAGTTCTTC	TRBD1	TRBJ2-1	NA	TRBV11-2
CASSLGQGERGYTQYF	TGTGCCAGCAGCTTAGGGCAGGGCGAGAGGGGATATACGCAGTATTTT	NA	TRBJ2-3	few	TRBV7-2
CASSQPRANTGELFF	TGTGCCAGCAGTCAACCTAGGGCTAACACCGGGGAGCTGTTTTTT	NA	TRBJ2-2	NA	TRBV28
CASSVGSGYGYTF	TGTGCCAGCAGTGTTGGGTCTGGATATGGCTACACCTTC	NA	TRBJ1-2	NA	TRBV12-3/TRBV12-4
CASSSSDRGRGEQFF	TGCGCCAGCAGCTCATCGGACAGGGGCAGGGGTGAGCAGTTCTTC	TRBD1	TRBJ2-1	NA	TRBV5-1
CSVEREGPETQYF	TGCAGCGTTGAACGGGAAGGGCCAGAGACCCAGTACTTC	NA	TRBJ2-5	NA	TRBV29-1
CSARPGQVLNTEAFF	TGCAGTGCTAGACCGGGACAGGTATTGAACACTGAAGCTTTCTTT	TRBD1	TRBJ1-1	few	TRBV20-1
CASSPGGQFSPLHF	TGTGCCAGCAGTCCAGGGGGACAGTTTTCACCCCTCCACTTT	TRBD1	TRBJ1-6	NA	TRBV28
CASSRQGKGTEAFF	TGTGCCAGCAGTAGACAGGGGAAAGGCACTGAAGCTTTCTTT	TRBD1	TRBJ1-1	few	TRBV2
CASRLPGQLLSF	TGTGCCAGCAGGCTCCCGGGACAGCTACTATCCTTC	TRBD1	TRBJ1-2	few	TRBV2
CASSSGQGVEQFF	TGTGCCAGCAGCTCGGGACAGGGGGTTGAGCAGTTCTTC	TRBD1	TRBJ2-1	many	TRBV11-2